Sequencing of this T cell receptor (beta chain) was carried out in a study of blood T cell repertoires in COVID-19 (dated by TCRdb to 2019 to 2021). Turning to the overall study: The collaborator samples originated in the United States, Italy and Spain and spanned the acute and convalescent phases of COVID-19. The prospective study material was composed of cDNA or gDNA derived from T cells, B-cell-depleted T cells, or PBMCs. Deeply sampled blood TCRbeta repertoires from subjects exposed to, actively infected with, or recovered from COVID-19 were included in the dataset. A freely available public database, intended as a resource for researchers studying the immune response to SARS-CoV-2, is where the repertoires were released. Samples were obtained from the ongoing ImmuneRACE study (first 160 participants) and from over 1,000 subjects provided by 6 global collaborators. The sample metadata nearly always contained a de-identified subject ID, COVID-19 status, age in years and sex. Where available, HLA class I and class II types were taken from metadata supplied by the sample provider and were not determined by assay-based typing.

Note on this clone: The antigen it binds to is not known. The input lacks base qualities; no much larger clone sits a single base away.

At one collaborating source in Seattle, patients were enrolled during active infection and were followed longitudinally through the course of disease. Collaborating institutions collected whole blood in K2EDTA tubes following their own protocols. For TCRbeta analysis, collaborator samples were shipped as frozen whole blood, as isolated PBMCs, or as DNA extracted from either sample type. The CDR3 runs 13 amino acids, cysteine and phenylalanine included. Of the read, only the CDR3 DNA is kept; its 39 bases are in frame from base 1. Trimming takes 3 bases from V and 8 bases from J, and the germline ends sit 13 bases apart. Beyond this particular receptor, the publication reports: Clinical and demographic metadata were provided uncurated, with the amount varying by source and participant.

TCRbeta CDR3 regions were amplified from genomic DNA using the immunoSEQ Assay, a bias-controlled multiplex PCR. The original pipeline was this. Nucleated cell counts per sample were estimated from amplification of reference gene primers within the assay. To quantify the absolute abundance of each unique TCRbeta CDR3 rearrangement, sequence reads were collapsed and filtered. For each sample, productive Simpson clonality was calculated as the square root of Simpson's diversity index over productive rearrangements. This is the immuneACCESS table as TCRdb keeps it, with only in-frame sequences that have V and J called. A part of the clones is gone; compared with another copy, unresolved V genes explain less than half, and the rest is unexplained. That table is the source of V, J and clone size, and D and trimming were worked out from the DNA. Across this sample there are about 89,000 clones, with about 77% seen only once. Of the sample, roughly 6.3% is held by the ten largest clones.

This TCR derives from a man aged 65 to 79 with COVID-19, enrolled during active disease. Material for sequencing was peripheral blood. The chain joins TRBV12-3 or TRBV12-4 to TRBJ1-2, with an unclear D gene assignment. The CDR3 reads as follows: CASSLPSGSGYTF. The sequenced DNA is TGTGCCAGCAGTTTGCCCTCGGGGAGCGGCTACACCTTC.